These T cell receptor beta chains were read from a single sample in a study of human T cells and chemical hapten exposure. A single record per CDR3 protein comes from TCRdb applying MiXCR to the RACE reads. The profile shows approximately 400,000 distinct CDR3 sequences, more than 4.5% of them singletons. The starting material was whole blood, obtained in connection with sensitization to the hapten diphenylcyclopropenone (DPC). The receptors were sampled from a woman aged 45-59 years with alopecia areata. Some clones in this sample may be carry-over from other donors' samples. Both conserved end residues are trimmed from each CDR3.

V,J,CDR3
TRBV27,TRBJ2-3,ASSDRTDTQY
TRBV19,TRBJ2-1,ASSSSVYNEQF
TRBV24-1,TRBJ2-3,ATSDLVGGSTDTQY
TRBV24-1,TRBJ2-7,ATSPASGSYYEQY
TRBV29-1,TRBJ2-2,SVWGTGRTGELF
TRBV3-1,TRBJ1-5,ASSQVNDQPQH
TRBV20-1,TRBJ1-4,SARVGQNEKLF
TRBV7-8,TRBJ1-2,ASSLVGRSNGYT
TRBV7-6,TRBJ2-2,ASSFSGARREGRSGELF
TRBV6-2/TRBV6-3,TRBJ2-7,ASSYSASGVYGQY
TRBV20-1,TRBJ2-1,SARVGRSSYNEQF
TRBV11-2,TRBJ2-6,ASSLRQGPGANVLT
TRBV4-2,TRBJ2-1,ASSQEASGSYEQF
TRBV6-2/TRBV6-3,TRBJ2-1,ASSYSTELADNEQF
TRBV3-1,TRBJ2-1,ASSQDFTGGGEQF
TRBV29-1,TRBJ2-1,SVATGGFGNEQF
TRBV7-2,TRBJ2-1,ASSSLAGSSYNEQF
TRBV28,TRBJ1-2,ASSLNRGPATGYT
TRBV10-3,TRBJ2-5,AISLAGEETQY
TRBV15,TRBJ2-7,ATSSQRGASYEQY
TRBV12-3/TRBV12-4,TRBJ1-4,ASIWQCITEKLF
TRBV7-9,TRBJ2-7,ASSLGTRVYEQY
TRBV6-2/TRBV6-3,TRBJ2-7,ASTQDRGYEQY
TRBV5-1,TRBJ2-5,ASSLQTSGGRETQY
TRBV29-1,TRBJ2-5,SVSQVLKETQY
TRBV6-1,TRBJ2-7,ASGLFGEQY